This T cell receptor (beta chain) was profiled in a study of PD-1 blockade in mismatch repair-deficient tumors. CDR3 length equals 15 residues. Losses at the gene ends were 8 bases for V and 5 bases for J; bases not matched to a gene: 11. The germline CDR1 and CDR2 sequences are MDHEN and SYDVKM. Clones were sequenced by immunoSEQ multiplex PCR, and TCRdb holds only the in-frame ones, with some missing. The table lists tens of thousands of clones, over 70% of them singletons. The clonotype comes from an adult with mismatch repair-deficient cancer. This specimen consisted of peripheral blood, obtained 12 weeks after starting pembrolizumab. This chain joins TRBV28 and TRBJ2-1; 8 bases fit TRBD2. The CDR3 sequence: CASAGLVAGNNEQFF. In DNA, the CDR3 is TGTGCCAGCGCCGGTTTGGTAGCGGGGAACAATGAGCAGTTCTTC.